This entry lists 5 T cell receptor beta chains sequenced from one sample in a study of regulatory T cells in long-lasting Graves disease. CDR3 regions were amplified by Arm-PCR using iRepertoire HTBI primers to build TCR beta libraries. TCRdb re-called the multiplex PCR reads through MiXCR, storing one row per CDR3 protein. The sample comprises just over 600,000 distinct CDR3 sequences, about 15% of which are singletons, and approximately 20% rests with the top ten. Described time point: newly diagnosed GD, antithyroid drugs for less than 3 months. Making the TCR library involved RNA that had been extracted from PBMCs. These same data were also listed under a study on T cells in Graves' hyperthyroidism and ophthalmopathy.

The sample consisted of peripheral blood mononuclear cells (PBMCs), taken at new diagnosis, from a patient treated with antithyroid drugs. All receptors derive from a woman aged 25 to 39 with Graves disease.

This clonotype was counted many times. CDR3 in DNA: TGCGCCAGCAGCTATAGGACTAGTGACTACGAGCAGTACTTC. Amino acids: CASSYRTSDYEQYF. The chain carries TRBV5-1 and TRBJ2-7, with 7 bases fitting TRBD2. The CDR3 spans 14 residues. Germline trimming cut 3 bases from V and 3 bases from J; bases unmatched to any gene: 6. Germline values: CDR1 SGHRS, CDR2 YFSETQ.

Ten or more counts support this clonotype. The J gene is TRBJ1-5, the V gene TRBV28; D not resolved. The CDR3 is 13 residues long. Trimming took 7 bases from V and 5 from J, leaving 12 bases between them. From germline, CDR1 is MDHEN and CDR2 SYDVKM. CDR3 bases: TGTGCCAGCATCAAGGACTCTTATCAGCCCCAGCATTTT. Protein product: CASIKDSYQPQHF.

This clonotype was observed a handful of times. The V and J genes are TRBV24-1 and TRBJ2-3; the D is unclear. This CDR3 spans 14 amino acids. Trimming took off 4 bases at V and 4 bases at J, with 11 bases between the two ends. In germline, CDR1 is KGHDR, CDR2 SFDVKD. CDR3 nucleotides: TGTGCCACCAGTGAAATTCATCTCCCAGATACGCAGTATTTT. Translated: CATSEIHLPDTQYF.

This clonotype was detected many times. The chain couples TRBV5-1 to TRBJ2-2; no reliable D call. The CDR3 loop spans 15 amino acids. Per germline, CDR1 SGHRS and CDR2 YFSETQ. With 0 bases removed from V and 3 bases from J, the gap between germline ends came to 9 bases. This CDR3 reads CASSLGSVYTGELFF. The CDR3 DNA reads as TGCGCCAGCAGCTTGGGTTCCGTGTACACCGGGGAGCTGTTTTTT. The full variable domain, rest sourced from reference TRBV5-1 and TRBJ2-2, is KAGVTQTPRYLIKTRGQQVTLSCSPISGHRSVSWYQQTPGQGLQFLFEYFSETQRNKGNFPGRFSGRQFSNSRSEMNVSTLELGDSALYLCASSLGSVYTGELFFGEGSRLTVL.

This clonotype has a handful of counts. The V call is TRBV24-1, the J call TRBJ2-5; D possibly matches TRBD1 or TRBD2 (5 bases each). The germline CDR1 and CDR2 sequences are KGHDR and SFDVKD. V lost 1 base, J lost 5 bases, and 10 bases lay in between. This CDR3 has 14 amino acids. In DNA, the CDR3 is TGTGCCACCAGTGATTTTAGAGGGGTCGAGACCCAGTACTTC. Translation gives CATSDFRGVETQYF.